These 18 T cell receptor beta chains originate from one sample sequenced in a study of T cell responses to AZD1222 COVID-19 vaccine. TCRdb keeps only in-frame clones here, not all; method: immunoSEQ multiplex PCR. Of around 110,000 clones in the sample, roughly nine tenths are singletons; the top ten hold 7.5%. The starting material was peripheral blood, obtained on day 0 of AZD1222 vaccination. These receptors originate from an adult in good health.

The chain is built from TRBV19 and TRBJ1-6, with D unresolved. V was trimmed by 1 base and J by 7 bases, leaving 11 bases between them. The CDR3 spans 15 residues. From germline, CDR1 is LNHDA and CDR2 SQIVND (reference sequence). Here the CDR3 reads CASSIAGGPNSPLHF. In DNA, the CDR3 is TGTGCCAGTAGTATAGCAGGAGGACCCAATTCACCCCTCCACTTT.

V is TRBV28 and J is TRBJ2-7, with D perhaps TRBD1 (6 bases). Germline CDR1 MDHEN, CDR2 SYDVKM. CDR3 length: 13 amino acids. Trimming stripped 10 bases from V and 0 bases from J, with 13 bases between. This CDR3 is CAIQGTNSYEQYF. The CDR3 nucleotides read TGTGCCATCCAGGGGACGAACTCCTACGAGCAGTACTTC.

The J gene is TRBJ2-7, the V gene TRBV7-3, with TRBD2 matching over 8 bases. Germline values: CDR1 SGHTA, CDR2 FQGTGA. With V trimmed by 5 bases and J by 0 bases, 3 bases remained unmatched. CDR3 length: 14 amino acids. The CDR3 DNA is TGTGCCAGCAGCCCGACTAGCGCCTCCTACGAGCAGTACTTC. This translates into CASSPTSASYEQYF.

V usage is TRBV6-5 and J usage is TRBJ1-1; D remains unclear. CDR3 length: 13 amino acids. Germline loops: CDR1 MNHEY, CDR2 SVGAGI. The V and J ends lost 4 bases and 4 bases respectively, with 10 bases between them. Here the CDR3 reads CASSWGSSTEAFF. The CDR3 coding sequence is TGTGCCAGCAGTTGGGGTAGCAGCACTGAAGCTTTCTTT.

This rearrangement joins TRBV28 to TRBJ1-2, with D tentatively TRBD1 (5 bases). Looked up from germline, CDR1 is MDHEN and CDR2 is SYDVKM. V lost 10 bases to trimming and J lost 2 bases, with 20 bases between them. The CDR3 is made up of 15 amino acids. The CDR3: CAIPWGGAGNYGYTF. Written as DNA, the CDR3 is TGTGCCATTCCTTGGGGGGGAGCAGGCAACTATGGCTACACCTTC.

This clone was seen only a few times. V usage is TRBV25-1 and J usage is TRBJ1-2; D possibly corresponds to TRBD1 (5 bases). CDR1 is MGHDK and CDR2 is SYGVNS in the germline V gene. V was pared by 6 bases and J by 8 bases, with 28 bases between. The CDR3 totals 17 residues. In nucleotides, the CDR3 is TGTGCCAGCAGCCCTTTGGTGGGGCGCGGTAACGAAGTGGGCTACACCTTC. It specifies CASSPLVGRGNEVGYTF.

The CDR3 sequence: CASSQGTYTYNEQFF. The CDR3 nucleotides are TGTGCCAGCAGCCAAGGAACGTACACCTACAATGAGCAGTTCTTC. This sequence joins TRBV14 and TRBJ2-1; no reliable D call. Germline CDR1 SGHDN, CDR2 FVKESK. The CDR3 is made up of 15 amino acids. Trimming pared 1 base from V and 2 bases from J, leaving 9 bases between.

This sequence joins TRBV4-1 and TRBJ2-7; the D gene is possibly TRBD2 (6 bases). Trimming shortened V by 1 base and J by 2 bases, and 9 bases separated the two germline ends. Germline V gene lookup returns CDR1 MGHRA and CDR2 YSYEKL. This CDR3 region has 14 residues. CDR3 nucleotide sequence: TGCGCCAGCAGCCAAGGACTAGGGGCCTACGAGCAGTACTTC. Translated, it gives CASSQGLGAYEQYF.

The chain links TRBV19 to TRBJ2-6; TRBD1 is a possible D gene (6 bases). Germline V CDR1 and CDR2: LNHDA, SQIVND (reference sequence). V was clipped by 5 bases and J by 0 bases, with 14 bases between them. The CDR3 is made up of 17 amino acids. The CDR3 nucleotides read TGTGCCAGTAGTCTTGACAGGAGCAACTCTGGGGCCAACGTCCTGACTTTC. Protein product: CASSLDRSNSGANVLTF. The full variable domain, in which reference TRBV19 and TRBJ2-6 provide the parts outside the CDR3, is DGGITQSPKYLFRKEGQNVTLSCEQNLNHDAMYWYRQDPGQGLRLIYYSQIVNDFQKGDIAEGYSVSREKKESFPLTVTSAQKNPTAFYLCASSLDRSNSGANVLTFGAGSRLTVL.

The chain carries TRBV6-5 and TRBJ2-7; 8 positions agree with TRBD2. This CDR3 is built from 14 residues. V shed 6 bases, J shed 6 bases, and the junction held 10 bases outside the gene matches. Germline V gene data show CDR1 as MNHEY and CDR2 as SVGAGI. The CDR3 loop reads CASRAPGLESEQYF. The CDR3 nucleotides are TGTGCCAGCAGGGCCCCGGGACTAGAGAGCGAGCAGTACTTC.

The chain links TRBV28 to TRBJ1-3, with D perhaps matching TRBD1 (6 bases). This CDR3 has 16 amino acids. The germline gives CDR1 MDHEN, CDR2 SYDVKM. V was shortened by 5 bases and J by 2 bases, with 16 bases between the two germline ends. In DNA form, the CDR3 reads TGTGCCAGCAGTCCCCCAGGGGAGGAGGCTGGAAACACCATATATTTT. Protein sequence: CASSPPGEEAGNTIYF. Complete variable domain (other parts from reference TRBV28 and TRBJ1-3): DVKVTQSSRYLVKRTGEKVFLECVQDMDHENMFWYRQDPGLGLRLIYFSYDVKMKEKGDIPEGYSVSREKKERFSLILESASTNQTSMYLCASSPPGEEAGNTIYFGEGSWLTVV.

The chain combines TRBV3-1 (or the pseudogene TRBV3-2) with TRBJ2-2, with 9 positions matching TRBD1. The CDR3 covers 16 residues. CDR1 is LGHDT and CDR2 is YNNKEL in the germline V gene (reference sequence). V lost 5 bases to trimming and J lost 6 bases; unmatched junction nucleotides: 10. The CDR3 DNA is TGTGCCAGCAGCACACCGGGACAGGGACGCTCCGGGGAGCTGTTTTTT. As protein: CASSTPGQGRSGELFF.

The chain links TRBV19 to TRBJ1-1; 8 nucleotides agree with TRBD1. The CDR3 is made up of 11 amino acids. The V gene end was trimmed by 6 bases and the J gene end by 8 bases; junction bases not matched to a gene: 2. Germline CDR1 is LNHDA and CDR2 is SQIVND (reference sequence). The DNA for the CDR3 is TGTGCCAGTAGCCGGACAGGGGAAGCTTTCTTT. This translates into CASSRTGEAFF.

The V gene is TRBV7-9, the J gene TRBJ1-2, with D uncertain. CDR3 length equals 14 residues. Germline V CDR1 and CDR2: SEHNR, FQNEAQ (reference sequence). Trimming pared 1 base from V and 5 bases from J, leaving 11 bases between. CDR3 sequence reads: CASSLDPGIYGYTF. CDR3 in DNA: TGTGCCAGCAGCTTAGACCCAGGAATTTATGGCTACACCTTC.

The sample holds a few counts of this clone. The V gene is TRBV2, the J gene TRBJ1-6, with TRBD1 matching 10 bases. This CDR3 comprises 12 residues. The V and J ends lost 10 bases and 11 bases, in that order; junction bases with no gene match: 5. CDR1 and CDR2 (germline): SNHLY, FYNNEI. CDR3 sequence (DNA): TGTGCCACGGACAGGGGGAATCCACCCCTCCACTTT. Its protein is CATDRGNPPLHF. The full variable domain, rest sourced from reference TRBV2 and TRBJ1-6, is EPEVTQTPSHQVTQMGQEVILRCVPISNHLYFYWYRQILGQKVEFLVSFYNNEISEKSEIFDDQFSVERPDGSNFTLKIRSTKLEDSAMYFCATDRGNPPLHFGNGTRLTVT.

The chain employs TRBV2 and TRBJ2-7, with 7 bases that match TRBD2. CDR3 length equals 14 residues. The junction had 4 bases not matched to a gene; V was cut back by 2 bases and J by 3 bases. The germline V gene encodes CDR1 SNHLY and CDR2 FYNNEI. The DNA for the CDR3 is TGTGCCAGCAGTGAAACCCAGCGGGGCTACGAGCAGTACTTC. The encoded protein is CASSETQRGYEQYF. The variable domain in full, completed from reference TRBV2 and TRBJ2-7, reads EPEVTQTPSHQVTQMGQEVILRCVPISNHLYFYWYRQILGQKVEFLVSFYNNEISEKSEIFDDQFSVERPDGSNFTLKIRSTKLEDSAMYFCASSETQRGYEQYFGPGTRLTVT.

This clone was seen once. The chain couples TRBV23-1 to TRBJ1-5; tentatively, D is TRBD1 (5 bases). TRBV23-1 is flagged as an ORF with uncertain function. The CDR3 covers 16 residues. The V end lost 6 bases, the J end lost 6 bases, and 21 bases lay between the germline ends. As DNA, the CDR3 is TGCGCCAGCAGCAAAAGGGACCTGGTGGGCACTCAGCCCCAGCATTTT. Translating gives CASSKRDLVGTQPQHF.

The rearrangement links TRBV5-4 to TRBJ1-5; the D is unclear. Per germline, CDR1 SGHNT and CDR2 YYREEE (reference sequence). V lost 0 bases to trimming and J lost 5 bases, with 12 bases between them. The CDR3 is 15 residues long. CDR3 region: CASSLDPGFDQPQHF. In DNA, the CDR3 is TGTGCCAGCAGCTTGGATCCGGGGTTTGATCAGCCCCAGCATTTT. Together with reference TRBV5-4 and TRBJ1-5, the CDR3 gives the full variable domain: ETGVTQSPTHLIKTRGQQVTLRCSSQSGHNTVSWYQQALGQGPQFIFQYYREEENGRGNFPPRFSGLQFPNYSSELNVNALELDDSALYLCASSLDPGFDQPQHFGDGTRLSIL.